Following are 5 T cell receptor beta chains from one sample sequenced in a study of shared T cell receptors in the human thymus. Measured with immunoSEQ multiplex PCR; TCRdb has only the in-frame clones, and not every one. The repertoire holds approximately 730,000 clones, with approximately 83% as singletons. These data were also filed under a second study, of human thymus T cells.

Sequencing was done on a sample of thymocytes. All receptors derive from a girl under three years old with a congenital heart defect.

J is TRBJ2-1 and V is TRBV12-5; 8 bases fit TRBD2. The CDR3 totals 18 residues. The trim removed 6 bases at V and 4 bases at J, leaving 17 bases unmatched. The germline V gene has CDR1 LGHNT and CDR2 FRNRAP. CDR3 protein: CASGSTSGSTERYNEQFF. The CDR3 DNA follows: TGTGCTAGTGGGTCCACTAGCGGTAGTACCGAAAGGTACAATGAGCAGTTCTTC.

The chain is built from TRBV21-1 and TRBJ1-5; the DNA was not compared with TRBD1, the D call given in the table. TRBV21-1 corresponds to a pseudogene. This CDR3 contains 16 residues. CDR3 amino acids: CATTTDRKEQNQPQHF. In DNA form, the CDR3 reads TGTGCCACGACGACCGACAGGAAAGAACAAAATCAGCCCCAGCATTTT.

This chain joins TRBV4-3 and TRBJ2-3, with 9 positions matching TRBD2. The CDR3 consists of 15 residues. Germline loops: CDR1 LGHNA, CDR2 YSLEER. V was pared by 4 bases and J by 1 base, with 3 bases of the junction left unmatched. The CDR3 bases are TGCGCCAGCAGCCCTCAGCGGGGGGGCACAGATACGCAGTATTTT. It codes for CASSPQRGGTDTQYF.

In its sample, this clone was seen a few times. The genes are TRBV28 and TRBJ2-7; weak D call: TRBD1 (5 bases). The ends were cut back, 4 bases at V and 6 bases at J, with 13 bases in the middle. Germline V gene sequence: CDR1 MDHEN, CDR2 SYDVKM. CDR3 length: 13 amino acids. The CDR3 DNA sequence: TGTGCCAGCAGTTGCCAGGGTTGTTGCGAGCAGTACTTC. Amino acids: CASSCQGCCEQYF.

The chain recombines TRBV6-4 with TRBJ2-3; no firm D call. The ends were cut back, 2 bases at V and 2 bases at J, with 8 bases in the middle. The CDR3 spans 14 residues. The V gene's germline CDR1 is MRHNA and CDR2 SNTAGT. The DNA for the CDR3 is TGTGCCAGCAGTGACCCCCCCTACACAGATACGCAGTATTTT. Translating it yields CASSDPPYTDTQYF.